A selection of T cell receptor beta chains follows, all from one sample in a study of T cell responses to AZD1222 COVID-19 vaccine. Some clones are missing from TCRdb's copy, which holds only in-frame ones; the method was immunoSEQ multiplex PCR. The sample consists of 65,000 to 85,000 clones, approximately 90% of them appearing once. This specimen was peripheral blood, taken on day 0 of AZD1222 vaccination. Source of these receptors: an adult in good health. Both conserved end residues are part of each CDR3. D genes are given only for firm matches. The size field is filled for only some rows; it gives once, few, many or a size class.

V: TRBV5-1
D: .
J: TRBJ1-1
size: .
CDR3: CASSLRGIGFGNTEAFF
DNA: TGCGCCAGCAGCTTGAGGGGTATTGGATTTGGGAACACTGAAGCTTTCTTT

V: TRBV30
D: .
J: TRBJ2-7
size: .
CDR3: CAWSVLGYEQYF
DNA: TGTGCCTGGAGTGTACTAGGGTACGAGCAGTACTTC

V: TRBV5-1
D: TRBD2
J: TRBJ2-1
size: .
CDR3: CASSTGTSGMGAKISQFF
DNA: TGCGCCAGCAGCACGGGGACTAGCGGGATGGGGGCAAAAATATCGCAGTTCTTC

V: TRBV11-2
D: TRBD1
J: TRBJ1-4
size: .
CDR3: CASSLGGQANEKLFF
DNA: TGTGCCAGCAGCTTAGGGGGACAGGCTAATGAAAAACTGTTTTTT

V: TRBV5-4
D: .
J: TRBJ1-3
size: .
CDR3: CAASRDSGNTIYF
DNA: TGTGCCGCCTCCAGGGACTCTGGAAACACCATATATTTT

V: TRBV27
D: .
J: TRBJ1-6
size: .
CDR3: CASSLIRAFNSPLHF
DNA: TGTGCCAGCAGTTTGATCCGGGCCTTTAATTCACCCCTCCACTTT

V: TRBV5-1
D: .
J: TRBJ2-1
size: .
CDR3: CASSFGRGLAYNEQFF
DNA: TGCGCCAGCAGCTTTGGGAGGGGGCTTGCGTACAATGAGCAGTTCTTC

V: TRBV7-9
D: TRBD1
J: TRBJ2-3
size: .
CDR3: CASSSGDRGNPPDTQYF
DNA: TGTGCCAGCAGCTCCGGGGACAGGGGAAACCCACCAGATACGCAGTATTTT

V: TRBV6-5
D: .
J: TRBJ1-5
size: .
CDR3: CASSYGRGQPQHF
DNA: TGTGCCAGCAGTTACGGGAGGGGTCAGCCCCAGCATTTT

V: TRBV28
D: TRBD1
J: TRBJ1-5
size: .
CDR3: CASSSGGSSNQPQHF
DNA: TGTGCCAGCAGTTCAGGGGGTTCGAGCAATCAGCCCCAGCATTTT

V: TRBV21-1
D: .
J: TRBJ2-1
size: .
CDR3: CASDSGTRAFHEQFF
DNA: TGTGCCAGCGATTCCGGGACTAGGGCCTTTCATGAGCAGTTCTTC

V: TRBV30
D: TRBD1
J: TRBJ1-1
size: .
CDR3: CALLPLGQGSVNTEAFF
DNA: TGTGCCTTACTTCCGTTAGGACAGGGGTCGGTGAACACTGAAGCTTTCTTT

V: TRBV19
D: .
J: TRBJ1-5
size: .
CDR3: CASSISGGQQPQHF
DNA: TGTGCCAGTAGTATTTCCGGGGGTCAGCAGCCCCAGCATTTT

V: TRBV2
D: .
J: TRBJ1-6
size: .
CDR3: CASSVRVDSPLHF
DNA: TGTGCCAGCAGTGTTAGGGTGGACTCACCCCTCCACTTT

V: TRBV30
D: .
J: TRBJ1-5
size: .
CDR3: CAWRGSGNQPQHF
DNA: TGTGCCTGGAGGGGTTCCGGCAATCAGCCCCAGCATTTT

V: TRBV28
D: .
J: TRBJ2-1
size: .
CDR3: CASRPPSPPHEQFF
DNA: TGTGCCAGCAGGCCTCCGAGCCCTCCACATGAGCAGTTCTTC

V: TRBV4-1
D: .
J: TRBJ2-1
size: .
CDR3: CASSQEFHEQFF
DNA: TGCGCCAGCAGCCAAGAGTTCCATGAGCAGTTCTTC

V: TRBV7-3
D: TRBD2
J: TRBJ2-3
size: .
CDR3: CASSPGVAGTDTQYF
DNA: TGTGCCAGCAGCCCTGGGGTAGCGGGGACAGATACGCAGTATTTT

V: TRBV12-3/TRBV12-4
D: .
J: TRBJ1-5
size: .
CDR3: CASSPYPNQPQHF
DNA: TGTGCCAGCAGTCCGTACCCGAATCAGCCCCAGCATTTT

V: TRBV28
D: .
J: TRBJ2-7
size: once
CDR3: CASRTRGSEQYF
DNA: TGTGCCAGCAGAACCCGGGGTAGCGAGCAGTACTTC

V: TRBV30
D: .
J: TRBJ1-6
size: .
CDR3: CAWRQSPENSPLHF
DNA: TGTGCCTGGCGACAGAGCCCAGAAAATTCACCCCTCCACTTT

V: TRBV6-4
D: TRBD1
J: TRBJ1-1
size: .
CDR3: CAGTPRGQEWTEAFF
DNA: TGTGCCGGGACTCCGAGGGGACAGGAGTGGACTGAAGCTTTCTTT

V: TRBV3-1/TRBV3-2
D: .
J: TRBJ1-2
size: .
CDR3: CASSQGPRNYGYTF
DNA: TGTGCCAGCAGCCAAGGACCGAGAAACTATGGCTACACCTTC

V: TRBV5-8
D: TRBD1
J: TRBJ1-6
size: .
CDR3: CASSSYDRGYNSPLHF
DNA: TGTGCCAGCAGCTCTTACGACAGGGGCTATAATTCACCCCTCCACTTT

V: TRBV6-5
D: .
J: TRBJ2-1
size: .
CDR3: CASSYRQDGEQFF
DNA: TGTGCCAGCAGTTATCGGCAGGATGGTGAGCAGTTCTTC

V: TRBV7-9
D: TRBD1
J: TRBJ1-2
size: .
CDR3: CASSLLQGDYGYTF
DNA: TGTGCCAGCAGCCTCCTACAGGGGGACTATGGCTACACCTTC

V: TRBV2
D: TRBD2
J: TRBJ2-1
size: .
CDR3: CASSEQREVYNEQFF
DNA: TGTGCCAGCAGTGAACAGCGGGAGGTCTACAATGAGCAGTTCTTC

V: TRBV4-1
D: TRBD2
J: TRBJ2-5
size: .
CDR3: CASSHQRGQETQYF
DNA: TGCGCCAGCAGCCACCAGCGGGGCCAAGAGACCCAGTACTTC

V: TRBV7-3
D: TRBD2
J: TRBJ2-7
size: .
CDR3: CASSSGGTPWDEQYF
DNA: TGTGCCAGCAGCTCCGGGGGGACCCCTTGGGACGAGCAGTACTTC

V: TRBV19
D: .
J: TRBJ2-5
size: few
CDR3: CASRQAGETQYF
DNA: TGTGCCAGTAGGCAGGCGGGGGAGACCCAGTACTTC